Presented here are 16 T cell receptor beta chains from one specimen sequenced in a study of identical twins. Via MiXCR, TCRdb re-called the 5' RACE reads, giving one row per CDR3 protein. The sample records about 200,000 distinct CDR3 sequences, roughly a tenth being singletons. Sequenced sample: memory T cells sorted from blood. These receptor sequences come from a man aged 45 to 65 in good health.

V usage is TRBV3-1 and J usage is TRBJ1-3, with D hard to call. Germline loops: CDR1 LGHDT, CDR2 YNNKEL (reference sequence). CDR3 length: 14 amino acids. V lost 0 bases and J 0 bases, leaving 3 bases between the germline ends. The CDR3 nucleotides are TGTGCCAGCAGCCAAGACAGCTCTGGAAACACCATATATTTT. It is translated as CASSQDSSGNTIYF.

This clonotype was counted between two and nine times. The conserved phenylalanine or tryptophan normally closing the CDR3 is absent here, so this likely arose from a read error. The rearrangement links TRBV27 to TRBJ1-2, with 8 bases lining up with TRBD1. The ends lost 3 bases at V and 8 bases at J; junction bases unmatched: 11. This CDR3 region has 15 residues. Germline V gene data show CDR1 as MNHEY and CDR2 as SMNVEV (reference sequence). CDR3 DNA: TGTGCCAGCAGTTTTCTAGGCCAGGGGGCGGAAGGCTACACCTTA. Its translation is CASSFLGQGAEGYTL.

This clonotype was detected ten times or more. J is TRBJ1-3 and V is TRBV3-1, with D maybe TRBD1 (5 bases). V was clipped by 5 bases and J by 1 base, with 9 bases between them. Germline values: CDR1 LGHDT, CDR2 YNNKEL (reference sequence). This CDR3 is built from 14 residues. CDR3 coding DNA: TGTGCCAGCAGCTATGGGACTTCTGGAAACACCATATATTTT. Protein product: CASSYGTSGNTIYF.

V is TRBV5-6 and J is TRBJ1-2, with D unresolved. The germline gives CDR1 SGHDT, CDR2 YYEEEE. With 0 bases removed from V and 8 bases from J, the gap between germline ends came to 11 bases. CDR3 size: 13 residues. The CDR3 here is CASSLAGSSGYTF. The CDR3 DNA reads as TGTGCCAGCAGCTTGGCTGGGAGTTCGGGCTACACCTTC. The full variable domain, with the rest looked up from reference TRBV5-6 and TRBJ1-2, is DAGVTQSPTHLIKTRGQQVTLRCSPKSGHDTVSWYQQALGQGPQFIFQYYEEEERQRGNFPDRFSGHQFPNYSSELNVNALLLGDSALYLCASSLAGSSGYTFGSGTRLTVV.

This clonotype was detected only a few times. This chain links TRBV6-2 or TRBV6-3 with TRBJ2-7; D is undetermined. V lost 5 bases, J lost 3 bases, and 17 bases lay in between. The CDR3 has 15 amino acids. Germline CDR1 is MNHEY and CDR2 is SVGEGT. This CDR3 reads CASSDVNLGVYEQYF. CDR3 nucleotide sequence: TGTGCCAGCAGTGACGTAAATCTTGGGGTCTACGAGCAGTACTTC.

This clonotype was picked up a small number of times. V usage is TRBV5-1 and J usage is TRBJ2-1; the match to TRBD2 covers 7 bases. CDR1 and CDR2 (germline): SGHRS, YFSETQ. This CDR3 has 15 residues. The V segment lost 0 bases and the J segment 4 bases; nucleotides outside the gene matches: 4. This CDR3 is CASSLERGTYNEQFF. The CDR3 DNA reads TGCGCCAGCAGCTTGGAGCGGGGAACTTACAATGAGCAGTTCTTC.

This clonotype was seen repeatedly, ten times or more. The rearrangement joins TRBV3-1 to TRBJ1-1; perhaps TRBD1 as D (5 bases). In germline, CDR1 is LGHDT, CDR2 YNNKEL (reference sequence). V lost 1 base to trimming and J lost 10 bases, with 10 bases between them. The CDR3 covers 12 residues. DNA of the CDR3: TGTGCCAGCAGCCAAGGGGGACGAGGAGCTTTCTTT. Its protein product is CASSQGGRGAFF. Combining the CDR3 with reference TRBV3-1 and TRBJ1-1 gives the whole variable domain DTAVSQTPKYLVTQMGNDKSIKCEQNLGHDTMYWYKQDSKKFLKIMFSYNNKELIINETVPNRFSPKSPDKAHLNLHINSLELGDSAVYFCASSQGGRGAFFGQGTRLTVV.

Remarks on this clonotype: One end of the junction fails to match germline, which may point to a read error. The DNA of the CDR3 is TGCAGTGCTTTACTAGCGAGAAGCTCCTACAAGCAGTACTTC. This codes for CSALLARSSYKQYF. The chain couples TRBV20-1 to TRBJ2-7; 7 bases match TRBD2. The germline V gene has CDR1 DFQATT and CDR2 SNEGSKA (reference sequence). This CDR3 comprises 14 residues.

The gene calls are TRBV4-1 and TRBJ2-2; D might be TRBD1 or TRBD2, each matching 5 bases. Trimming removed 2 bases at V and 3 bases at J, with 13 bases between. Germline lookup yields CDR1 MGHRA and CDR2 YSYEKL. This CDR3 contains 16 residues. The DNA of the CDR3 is TGCGCCAGCAGCCAAATTGCAGGGAGAGACACCGGGGAGCTGTTTTTT. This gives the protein CASSQIAGRDTGELFF.

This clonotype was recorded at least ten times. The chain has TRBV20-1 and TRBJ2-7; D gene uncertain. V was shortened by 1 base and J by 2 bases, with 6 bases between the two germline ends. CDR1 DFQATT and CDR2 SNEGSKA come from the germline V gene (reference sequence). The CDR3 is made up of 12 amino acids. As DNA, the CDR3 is TGCAGTGCTAGAGGTGTGACCTACGAGCAGTACTTC. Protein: CSARGVTYEQYF.

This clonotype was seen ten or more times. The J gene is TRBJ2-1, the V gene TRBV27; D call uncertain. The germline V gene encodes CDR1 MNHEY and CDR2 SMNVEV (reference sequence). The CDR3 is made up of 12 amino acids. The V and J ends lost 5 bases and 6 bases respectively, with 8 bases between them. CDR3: CASSPTGNEQFF. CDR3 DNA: TGTGCCAGCAGTCCGACCGGCAATGAGCAGTTCTTC.

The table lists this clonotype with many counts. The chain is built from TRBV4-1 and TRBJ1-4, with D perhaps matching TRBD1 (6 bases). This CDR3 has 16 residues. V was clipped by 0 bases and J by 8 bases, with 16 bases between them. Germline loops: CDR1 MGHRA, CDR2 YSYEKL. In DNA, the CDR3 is TGCGCCAGCAGCCAAGATCTCCAGGGGAGGCAGGAAAAACTGTTTTTT. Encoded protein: CASSQDLQGRQEKLFF.

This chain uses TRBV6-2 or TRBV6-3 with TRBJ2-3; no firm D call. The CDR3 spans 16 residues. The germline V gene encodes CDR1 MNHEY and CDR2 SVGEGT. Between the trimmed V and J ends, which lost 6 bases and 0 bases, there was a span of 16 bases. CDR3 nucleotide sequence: TGTGCCAGCAGCCCTCTTTCGGTATCTAGCACAGATACGCAGTATTTT. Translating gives CASSPLSVSSTDTQYF.

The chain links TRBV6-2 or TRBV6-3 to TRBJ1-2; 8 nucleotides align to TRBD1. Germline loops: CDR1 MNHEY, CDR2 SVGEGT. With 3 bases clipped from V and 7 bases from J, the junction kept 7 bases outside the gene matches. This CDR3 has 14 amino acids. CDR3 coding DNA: TGTGCCAGCAGTTATACCCAGGGGGCGGCTGGCTACACCTTC. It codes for CASSYTQGAAGYTF.

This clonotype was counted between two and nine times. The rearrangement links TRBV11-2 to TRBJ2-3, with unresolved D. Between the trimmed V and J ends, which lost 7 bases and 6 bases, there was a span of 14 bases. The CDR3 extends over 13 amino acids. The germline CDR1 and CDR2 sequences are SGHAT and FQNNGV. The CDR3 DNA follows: TGTGCCAGCAATCAAGATAGAAGGGATACGCAGTATTTT. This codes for CASNQDRRDTQYF. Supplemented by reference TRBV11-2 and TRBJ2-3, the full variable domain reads EAGVAQSPRYKIIEKRQSVAFWCNPISGHATLYWYQQILGQGPKLLIQFQNNGVVDDSQLPKDRFSAERLKGVDSTLKIQPAKLEDSAVYLCASNQDRRDTQYFGPGTRLTVL.

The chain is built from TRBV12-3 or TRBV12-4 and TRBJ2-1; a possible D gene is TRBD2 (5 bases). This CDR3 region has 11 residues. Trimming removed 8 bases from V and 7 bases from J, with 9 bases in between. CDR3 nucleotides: TGTGCCAGCGGAAGCGGAAATGAGCAGTTCTTC. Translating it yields CASGSGNEQFF.